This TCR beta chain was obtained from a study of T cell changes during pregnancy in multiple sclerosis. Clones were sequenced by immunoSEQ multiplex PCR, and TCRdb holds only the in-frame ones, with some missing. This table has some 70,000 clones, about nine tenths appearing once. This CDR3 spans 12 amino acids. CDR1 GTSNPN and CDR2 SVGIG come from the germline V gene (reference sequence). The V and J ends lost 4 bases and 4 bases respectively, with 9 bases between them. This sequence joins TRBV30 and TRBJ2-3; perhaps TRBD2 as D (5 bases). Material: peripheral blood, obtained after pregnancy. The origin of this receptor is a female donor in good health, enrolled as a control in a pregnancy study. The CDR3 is CAWIPGSDTQYF. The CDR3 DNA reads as TGTGCCTGGATCCCGGGGTCAGATACGCAGTATTTT.